This TCR beta chain was identified during a study of blood T cell repertoires in COVID-19. Study-level background: Specimens from acute and convalescent COVID-19 originated in the United States, Italy and Spain.

The germline CDR1 and CDR2 sequences are SGHVS and FQNEAQ. Trimming cost V 1 base and J 4 bases, with 11 bases left between them. The CDR3 consists of 15 residues. The data were produced by immunoSEQ multiplex PCR, yet TCRdb's version contains in-frame clones alone and is incomplete. Here the sample spans 75,000 to 80,000 clones, around 89% being singletons. This chain uses TRBV7-8 with TRBJ1-3, with D possibly matching TRBD1 (5 bases). The receptor was derived from a human donor in a cohort sampled during active COVID-19. Sequencing was done on a sample of peripheral blood. Here the CDR3 reads CASSLVQGPGNTIYF. CDR3 nucleotides: TGTGCCAGCAGCTTAGTTCAGGGCCCAGGAAACACCATATATTTT.